This T cell receptor (beta chain) was observed in a study of shared clonotypes between healthy human individuals. General observations from the study: Clonotype sharing across donors was expected to vary with sequencing depth.

Turning to this clone: What it binds is not known.

This CDR3 comprises 12 residues. V lost 2 bases to trimming and J lost 6 bases, with 8 bases between them. Germline V gene lookup returns CDR1 SNHLY and CDR2 FYNNEI. Only in-frame clones appear in the TCRdb table, and some are missing; sequencing was by immunoSEQ multiplex PCR. The sample records fewer than 400,000 clones, 74% being singletons. This receptor was taken from a man aged 25 to 40 in good health. This rearrangement joins TRBV2 to TRBJ2-7; D gene unclear. Sequences were obtained from memory CD4+ T cells sorted from blood. Subset defined: CD45RA-negative fraction. CDR3 nucleotides: TGTGCCAGCAGTGAACTAACGGGCGAGCAGTACTTC. It codes for CASSELTGEQYF. Complete variable domain (other parts from reference TRBV2 and TRBJ2-7): EPEVTQTPSHQVTQMGQEVILRCVPISNHLYFYWYRQILGQKVEFLVSFYNNEISEKSEIFDDQFSVERPDGSNFTLKIRSTKLEDSAMYFCASSELTGEQYFGPGTRLTVT.